Following are 30 T cell receptor beta chains from one sample sequenced in a study of blood T cell repertoires in COVID-19. Measured with immunoSEQ multiplex PCR; TCRdb has only the in-frame clones, and not every one. The sample shows fewer than 200,000 clones, approximately 85% of them seen only once. The sample comprised peripheral blood. These receptors were obtained from a man in his sixties who had recovered from COVID-19.

This clone was observed a handful of times. The chain has TRBV6-5 and TRBJ1-5; D might be TRBD1 (5 bases). Trimming took 6 bases from V and 1 from J, leaving 10 bases between them. The CDR3 contains 14 residues. Germline V CDR1 and CDR2: MNHEY, SVGAGI. The CDR3 DNA reads as TGTGCCAGCAGACAGGCGGGAAGCAATCAGCCCCAGCATTTT. This sequence encodes CASRQAGSNQPQHF.

The chain has TRBV21-1 and TRBJ2-2; the listed D gene, TRBD1, was not tested against the DNA. TRBV21-1 is tagged as a pseudogene. The CDR3 has 20 residues. The CDR3 sequence is CASSQGPSLPGQGASGELFF. For the CDR3, the DNA is TGTGCCAGCAGCCAAGGCCCCTCATTACCGGGACAGGGGGCGTCAGGGGAGCTGTTTTTT.

This clone came up once. The chain links TRBV30 to TRBJ1-4, with D uncertain. The CDR3 is 11 amino acids. Germline values: CDR1 GTSNPN, CDR2 SVGIG (reference sequence). V lost 1 base and J lost 11, with 8 bases in between. The CDR3 loop is CAWSAQDKLFF. The CDR3 DNA sequence: TGTGCCTGGAGTGCTCAGGATAAACTGTTTTTT. Full variable domain (remainder filled in from reference TRBV30 and TRBJ1-4): SQTIHQWPATLVQPVGSPLSLECTVEGTSNPNLYWYRQAAGRGLQLLFYSVGIGQISSEVPQNLSASRPQDRQFILSSKKLLLSDSGFYLCAWSAQDKLFFGSGTQLSVL.

The chain links TRBV5-1 to TRBJ2-3; 7 bases are shared with TRBD2. The CDR3 has 16 amino acids. Unmatched junction bases numbered 11, after V lost 1 base and J lost 6 bases. The germline V gene encodes CDR1 SGHRS and CDR2 YFSETQ. In DNA form, the CDR3 reads TGCGCCAGCAGCTTGTCTCCGGGCGGGGGTCACGATACGCAGTATTTT. Translating gives CASSLSPGGGHDTQYF.

The V call is TRBV6-5, the J call TRBJ2-5; a possible D gene is TRBD2 (6 bases). The germline V gene encodes CDR1 MNHEY and CDR2 SVGAGI. The CDR3 consists of 15 residues. The V and J ends lost 7 bases and 3 bases respectively, with 18 bases between them. CDR3 coding DNA: TGTGCCAGCATAAGGGCGGGGTCGTCAAAAGAGACCCAGTACTTC. Protein sequence: CASIRAGSSKETQYF.

This clone has more than one count but fewer than ten. V usage is TRBV4-2 and J usage is TRBJ1-1; 9 nucleotides agree with TRBD1. The CDR3 totals 20 residues. Germline CDR1 is LGHNA and CDR2 is YNFKEQ. The junction had 14 bases not matched to a gene; V was cut back by 0 bases and J by 0 bases. CDR3 coding DNA: TGTGCCAGCAGCCAAGATATCACAGGGGGCCTTCTTCGAGTGAACACTGAAGCTTTCTTT. Protein sequence: CASSQDITGGLLRVNTEAFF.

The rearrangement uses TRBV7-6 and TRBJ1-2; a possible D gene is TRBD1 (5 bases). Germline CDR1 is SGHVS and CDR2 is FNYEAQ. The CDR3 loop spans 15 amino acids. V lost 2 bases and J 1 base, leaving 11 bases between the germline ends. CDR3: CASSLLEGDNYGYTF. The CDR3 DNA follows: TGTGCCAGCAGCTTATTAGAAGGGGATAACTATGGCTACACCTTC. Full variable domain (missing parts from reference TRBV7-6 and TRBJ1-2): GAGVSQSPRYKVTKRGQDVALRCDPISGHVSLYWYRQALGQGPEFLTYFNYEAQQDKSGLPNDRFSAERPEGSISTLTIQRTEQRDSAMYRCASSLLEGDNYGYTFGSGTRLTVV.

The chain employs TRBV6-2 or TRBV6-3 and TRBJ2-5, with D maybe TRBD1 (6 bases). CDR1 is MNHEY and CDR2 is SVGEGT in the germline V gene. The CDR3 has 14 amino acids. Trimming stripped 4 bases from V and 5 bases from J, with 14 bases between. The CDR3 DNA sequence: TGTGCCAGCAGTTTGACGGACAGAAGGGAGACCCAGTACTTC. It translates to CASSLTDRRETQYF.

This clone was seen a single time. This rearrangement joins TRBV7-2 to TRBJ2-5; the D gene is possibly TRBD1 (8 bases). Germline CDR1 reads SGHTA; CDR2 reads FQGNSA. This CDR3 has 18 amino acids. Trimming pared 1 base from V and 5 bases from J, leaving 23 bases between. This chain's CDR3 is CASSLGRRGRRGDETQYF. DNA for the CDR3: TGTGCCAGCAGCTTAGGGCGCAGGGGGCGACGGGGGGATGAGACCCAGTACTTC.

This clone was found a few times. The rearrangement uses TRBV30 and TRBJ2-7; 9 bases are a match to TRBD1. CDR3 size: 13 residues. Germline trimming cut 3 bases from V and 5 bases from J; bases unmatched to any gene: 5. CDR1 GTSNPN and CDR2 SVGIG come from the germline V gene (reference sequence). CDR3 amino acids: CAWRTGGRDEQYF. In DNA, the CDR3 is TGTGCCTGGAGGACAGGGGGTAGGGACGAGCAGTACTTC.

The rearrangement uses TRBV7-9 and TRBJ2-2; 8 bases are a match to TRBD2. The trim removed 5 bases at V and 9 bases at J, leaving 11 bases unmatched. This CDR3 has 15 residues. Germline values: CDR1 SEHNR, CDR2 FQNEAQ (reference sequence). In DNA, the CDR3 is TGTGCCAGCAGCCCGGGGGGGAAGGATTCTCGGGAGCTGTTTTTT. Translation: CASSPGGKDSRELFF.

The chain carries TRBV9 and TRBJ2-2; tentatively, D is TRBD1 (6 bases). The CDR3 sequence is 17 residues long. Germline CDR1 reads SGDLS; CDR2 reads YYNGEE. The V end lost 0 bases, the J end lost 4 bases, and 16 bases lay between the germline ends. Here the CDR3 reads CASSVGPSVGATGELFF. CDR3 sequence (DNA): TGTGCCAGCAGCGTAGGGCCCAGTGTGGGGGCCACCGGGGAGCTGTTTTTT.

The CDR3 protein is CASGRDISNYGYTF. In DNA form, the CDR3 reads TGCGCCAGCGGCCGGGACATTTCTAACTATGGCTACACCTTC. The genes are TRBV4-1 and TRBJ1-2, with D tentatively TRBD1 (6 bases). With 8 bases removed from V and 0 bases from J, the gap between germline ends came to 13 bases. The germline gives CDR1 MGHRA, CDR2 YSYEKL. CDR3 length: 14 amino acids.

The chain joins TRBV6-5 to TRBJ2-5, with TRBD1 identical over 9 bases. From germline, CDR1 is MNHEY and CDR2 SVGAGI. The CDR3 runs to 15 residues. Trimming cost V 7 bases and J 4 bases; bases outside gene matches: 10. The CDR3 region has the DNA TGTGCCAGCACCCAGATGTGGACAGGGGCAGAGACCCAGTACTTC. As protein: CASTQMWTGAETQYF.

CDR3 region: CASSRQTGGEEKLFF. The CDR3 DNA sequence: TGTGCCAGTAGCAGACAGACAGGGGGCGAGGAAAAACTGTTTTTT. V and J are TRBV19 and TRBJ1-4; 10 positions match TRBD1. CDR1 and CDR2 (germline): LNHDA, SQIVND (reference sequence). Unmatched junction bases numbered 9, after V lost 6 bases and J lost 8 bases. This CDR3 has 15 residues.

CDR3 amino acids: CASSLGQGNIGAFF. As DNA, the CDR3 is TGTGCCAGCAGCTTAGGACAGGGGAATATTGGAGCTTTCTTT. V and J are TRBV7-6 and TRBJ1-1, with 8 positions matching TRBD1. The CDR3 has 14 amino acids. From germline, CDR1 is SGHVS and CDR2 FNYEAQ. J lost 10 bases, V lost 1 base, and 8 bases had no gene match.

The rearrangement links TRBV18 to TRBJ1-1, with D unclear. This CDR3 spans 13 amino acids. Between the trimmed V and J ends, which lost 3 bases and 3 bases, there was a span of 8 bases. Germline V gene lookup returns CDR1 KGHSH and CDR2 LQKENI. The CDR3 DNA follows: TGTGCCAGCTCACCGTCCAGTGACACTGAAGCTTTCTTT. This translates into CASSPSSDTEAFF.

This chain joins TRBV30 and TRBJ2-1, with 8 bases aligning to TRBD1. The V segment lost 0 bases and the J segment 6 bases; nucleotides outside the gene matches: 1. The CDR3 length is 13 residues. From germline, CDR1 is GTSNPN and CDR2 SVGIG (reference sequence). The CDR3 DNA follows: TGTGCCTGGAGTGTCAGGGGGCCCAATGAGCAGTTCTTC. Translating gives CAWSVRGPNEQFF.

The genes are TRBV6-5 and TRBJ1-2; TRBD1 matches at 7 bases. The V gene's germline CDR1 is MNHEY and CDR2 SVGAGI. With V trimmed by 10 bases and J by 0 bases, 8 bases remained unmatched. The CDR3 has 14 amino acids. The chain's CDR3 is CATLDRPANYGYTF. The CDR3 DNA reads TGTGCCACCTTGGACAGGCCCGCTAACTATGGCTACACCTTC.

The chain carries TRBV14 and TRBJ2-4, with TRBD1 identical over 7 bases. V lost 8 bases to trimming and J lost 1 base; unmatched junction nucleotides: 8. Per the germline V gene, CDR1 is SGHDN and CDR2 is FVKESK. This CDR3 is built from 15 residues. CDR3 in amino acids: CASGQTGSAKNIQYF. DNA for the CDR3: TGTGCCAGCGGACAGACAGGGTCGGCCAAAAACATTCAGTACTTC.

The rearrangement links TRBV7-9 to TRBJ2-1; 8 nucleotides match TRBD1. CDR1 SEHNR and CDR2 FQNEAQ come from the germline V gene (reference sequence). V dropped 1 base and J dropped 9; count of bases not matched to a gene: 8. The CDR3 consists of 15 residues. The CDR3 loop is CASSLGDRGSGEQFF. The CDR3 nucleotides read TGTGCCAGCAGCTTAGGAGACAGGGGTTCCGGTGAGCAGTTCTTC.

V usage is TRBV7-2 and J usage is TRBJ2-5; D might be TRBD1 (6 bases). V lost 1 base and J 4 bases, leaving 7 bases between the germline ends. Germline values: CDR1 SGHTA, CDR2 FQGNSA. This CDR3 is built from 13 residues. CDR3 bases: TGTGCCAGCAGCTTAGTGGGGGCAGAGACCCAGTACTTC. This encodes CASSLVGAETQYF.

V gene TRBV5-3 combines with J gene TRBJ2-2, with 11 nucleotides matching TRBD2. TRBV5-3 is annotated as an ORF whose role is uncertain. V was clipped by 3 bases and J by 2 bases; unmatched bases: 18. The CDR3 is 21 residues long. CDR3 nucleotide sequence: TGTGCCAGAAGCTCCCGGTCGGGGCTAGCGGGGGGCCCGAGTAACACCGGGGAGCTGTTTTTT. Encoded protein: CARSSRSGLAGGPSNTGELFF.

The chain carries TRBV4-3 and TRBJ1-1, with 10 bases aligning to TRBD1. The germline gives CDR1 LGHNA, CDR2 YSLEER. With V trimmed by 3 bases and J by 5 bases, 6 bases remained unmatched. The CDR3 length is 15 residues. CDR3 loop: CASSQDPGQGTEAFF. The CDR3 DNA reads TGCGCCAGCAGCCAGGACCCGGGACAGGGGACTGAAGCTTTCTTT.

The gene calls are TRBV7-2 and TRBJ2-2; D gene uncertain. This CDR3 comprises 16 residues. CDR1 is SGHTA, CDR2 FQGNSA, per germline. V lost 2 bases and J lost 1, with 11 bases in between. For the CDR3, the DNA is TGTGCCAGCAGCTTATTACCCCGAGGGAACACCGGGGAGCTGTTTTTT. Its protein is CASSLLPRGNTGELFF.

The V and J genes are TRBV6-1 and TRBJ1-2; TRBD1 agrees at 9 bases. The CDR3 runs 18 residues. V was pared by 2 bases and J by 4 bases, with 14 bases of the junction left unmatched. CDR1 and CDR2 (germline): MNHNS, SASEGT. CDR3 bases: TGTGCCAGCAGTGAACAGATCAGTACAGGGGGCATTAGCTATGGCTACACCTTC. It encodes CASSEQISTGGISYGYTF.

The V call is TRBV10-3, the J call TRBJ2-2; 9 positions agree with TRBD2. The CDR3 runs to 14 residues. V was clipped by 7 bases and J by 7 bases; unmatched bases: 7. Germline lookup yields CDR1 ENHRY and CDR2 SYGVKD. The CDR3: CAITAGGLFGELFF. CDR3 in DNA: TGTGCCATCACTGCGGGGGGGCTTTTCGGGGAGCTGTTTTTT.

This clone was observed a few times. The rearrangement uses TRBV9 and TRBJ1-4, with a possible D match to TRBD1 (6 bases). V lost 4 bases and J lost 7, with 17 bases in between. CDR1 and CDR2 (germline): SGDLS, YYNGEE. CDR3 length: 15 amino acids. In nucleotides, the CDR3 is TGTGCCAGCAGCACTCAACAGGGAGAGGGTGAAAAACTGTTTTTT. It specifies CASSTQQGEGEKLFF. Full variable domain (outside the CDR3, taken from reference TRBV9 and TRBJ1-4): DSGVTQTPKHLITATGQRVTLRCSPRSGDLSVYWYQQSLDQGLQFLIQYYNGEERAKGNILERFSAQQFPDLHSELNLSSLELGDSALYFCASSTQQGEGEKLFFGSGTQLSVL.

In this sample, this clone turned up a few times. This chain links TRBV27 with TRBJ1-4; maybe TRBD1 (5 bases). V was trimmed by 2 bases and J by 8 bases, leaving 12 bases between them. This CDR3 has 14 residues. CDR1 is MNHEY and CDR2 is SMNVEV in the germline V gene (reference sequence). The CDR3 protein is CASSLRQKVEKLFF. The CDR3 DNA follows: TGTGCCAGCAGTTTACGACAGAAAGTCGAAAAACTGTTTTTT.

In this sample, this clone turned up a few times. The rearrangement uses TRBV7-9 and TRBJ2-7; possibly TRBD1 for D (5 bases). Germline CDR1 reads SEHNR; CDR2 reads FQNEAQ (reference sequence). Trimming took off 5 bases at V and 3 bases at J, with 8 bases between the two ends. This CDR3 contains 12 residues. The CDR3 here is CASSATVYEQYF. The CDR3 nucleotides are TGTGCCAGCAGCGCGACAGTCTACGAGCAGTACTTC.